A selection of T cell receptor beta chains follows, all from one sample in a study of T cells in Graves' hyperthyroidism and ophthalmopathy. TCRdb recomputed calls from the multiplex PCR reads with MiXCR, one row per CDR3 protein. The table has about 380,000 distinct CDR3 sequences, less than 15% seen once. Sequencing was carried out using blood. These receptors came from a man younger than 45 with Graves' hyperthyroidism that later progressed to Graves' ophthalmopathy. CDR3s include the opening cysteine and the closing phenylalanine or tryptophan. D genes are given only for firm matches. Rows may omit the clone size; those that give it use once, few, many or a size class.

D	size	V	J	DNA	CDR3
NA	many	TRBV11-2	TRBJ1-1	TGTGCCAGCAGCCCCCAAAACACTGAAGCTTTCTTT	CASSPQNTEAFF
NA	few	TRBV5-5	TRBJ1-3	TGTGCCAGCAGCTTGCGTCCAGGGCCTGGAAACACCATATATTTT	CASSLRPGPGNTIYF
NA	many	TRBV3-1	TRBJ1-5	TGTGCCAGCAGCCAAGTGGCGGGGAGCAATCAGCCCCAGCATTTT	CASSQVAGSNQPQHF
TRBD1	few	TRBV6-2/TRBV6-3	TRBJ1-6	TGTGCCAGCAGTTACCTACAGGGGACTGGGAATTCACCCCTCCACTTT	CASSYLQGTGNSPLHF
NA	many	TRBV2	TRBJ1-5	TGTGCCAGCAGACGCGGGACCAGCAATCAGCCCCAGCATTTT	CASRRGTSNQPQHF
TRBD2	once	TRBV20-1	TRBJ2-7	TGCAGTGCTAGGTTGCGGGGGGGCCTCTACGAGCAGTACTTC	CSARLRGGLYEQYF
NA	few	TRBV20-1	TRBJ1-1	TGCAGTGCTAGAGATCGGGGGTCGGACACTGAAGCTTTCTTT	CSARDRGSDTEAFF
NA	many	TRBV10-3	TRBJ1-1	TGTGCCATCAGAGGGACATCTGACACTGAAGCTTTCTTT	CAIRGTSDTEAFF
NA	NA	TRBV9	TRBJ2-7	TGTGCCAGCAGCGTAGACCCGGGGAACGAGCAGTACTTC	CASSVDPGNEQYF
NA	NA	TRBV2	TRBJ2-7	TGTGCCAGCATCAAGGGAGTATCCTACGAGCAGTACTTC	CASIKGVSYEQYF
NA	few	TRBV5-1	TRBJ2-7	TGCGCCAGCAGCTTGAGGGACAACGACGAGCAGTACTTC	CASSLRDNDEQYF
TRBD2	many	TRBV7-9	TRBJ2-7	TGTGCCAGCTCTTCAGGGCGGGGGGCCGGCGAGCAGTACTTC	CASSSGRGAGEQYF
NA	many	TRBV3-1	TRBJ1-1	TGTGCCATTGCCGACGGTAGGAACACTGAAGCTTTCTTT	CAIADGRNTEAFF
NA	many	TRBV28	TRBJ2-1	TGTGCCAGCAGAGGCCCCGGGACGGACGGCAATGAGCAGTTCTTC	CASRGPGTDGNEQFF
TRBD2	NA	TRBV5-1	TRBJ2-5	TGCGCCAGCAGCTTGCCCCGAGCGGGGGGAGGAGAGACCCAGCACTTC	CASSLPRAGGGETQHF
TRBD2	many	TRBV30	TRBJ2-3	TGTGCCTGGAGTGATAGCGGGGGGGGAGATACGCAGTATTTT	CAWSDSGGGDTQYF
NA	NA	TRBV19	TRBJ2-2	TGTGCCAGTAGTTTCACAGGGACCGGGGAGCTGTTTTTT	CASSFTGTGELFF
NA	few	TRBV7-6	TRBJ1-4	TGTGCCAGCGGATTAAGGACGGGCAGTAATGAAAAACTGTTTTTT	CASGLRTGSNEKLFF
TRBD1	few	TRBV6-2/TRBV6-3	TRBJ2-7	TGTGCCAGCGCCCCACAGGGGGCCCCTTTCTACGAGCAGTACTTC	CASAPQGAPFYEQYF
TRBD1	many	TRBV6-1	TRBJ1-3	TGTGCCAGCAGACTAGGGACAGCCTCTGGAAACACCATATATTTT	CASRLGTASGNTIYF
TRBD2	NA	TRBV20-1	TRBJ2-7	TGCAGTGCTCTCCGGGGGGGGGCGTTGCACGAGCAGTACTTC	CSALRGGALHEQYF
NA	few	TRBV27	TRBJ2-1	TGTGCCAGCAGTTTATGGCGGAGCTCCTACAATGAGCAGTTCTTC	CASSLWRSSYNEQFF
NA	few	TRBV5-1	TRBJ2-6	TGCGCCAGCAGTGGCAGTGGCCTCTCTGGGGCCAACGTCCTGACTTTC	CASSGSGLSGANVLTF
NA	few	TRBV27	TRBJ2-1	TGTGCCAGCAGTCTCCCGACTCGAAATGAGCAGTTCTTC	CASSLPTRNEQFF
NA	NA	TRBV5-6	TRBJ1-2	TGTGCCAGCAGCATCCGGACTGTCTTCTACGGCTACACCTTC	CASSIRTVFYGYTF
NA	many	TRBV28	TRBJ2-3	TGTGCCAGCAGTACAGGGTCCGCGAATTCGAATACGCAGTATTTT	CASSTGSANSNTQYF
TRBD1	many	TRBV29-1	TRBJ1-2	TGCAGCGTTGCCTTGGGACAGGGGCTCTATGGCTACACCTTC	CSVALGQGLYGYTF
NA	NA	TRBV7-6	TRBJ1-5	TGTGCCAGCAGCTTAGGTTCTAGAGTTAGCAATCAGCCCCAGCATTTT	CASSLGSRVSNQPQHF
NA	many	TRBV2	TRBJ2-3	TGTGCCAGCTCTGGCCAGGGAGGAGATACGCAGTATTTT	CASSGQGGDTQYF